This TCR beta chain was profiled in a study of vaccination effects on CD4 cells after COVID-19. The V and J ends lost 4 bases and 6 bases, in that order; junction bases with no gene match: 13. The CDR3 consists of 16 residues. CDR1 and CDR2 from the germline V gene are SGHRS and YFSETQ. At the end of roughly 9 days of culture, CD4+ T cells were isolated. Subjects were given two BNT162b2 or mRNA-1273 vaccine doses. Profiled with immunoSEQ multiplex PCR; TCRdb holds only in-frame clones, not every one. The data show 60,000 to 80,000 clones, just under 75% seen once. This clone was seen more than once but under ten times. The antigen remains undetermined.

The material was CD4+ T cells from PBMCs cultured without peptide, obtained after COVID-19 vaccination. This receptor was taken from a human donor who received a COVID-19 vaccine. The V call is TRBV5-1, the J call TRBJ1-1; 9 bases agree with TRBD1. The CDR3 nucleotides are TGCGCCAGCAGCCCTCGACAGGGGGATTCCGGGGCTGAAGCTTTCTTT. As protein: CASSPRQGDSGAEAFF.